These 23 T cell receptor beta chains were sequenced from one sample in a study of blood T cell repertoires in COVID-19. Here immunoSEQ multiplex PCR was the method, and the copy in TCRdb shows in-frame clones only, minus some. The sample carries about 180,000 clones, approximately 90% recorded once. Sequencing was carried out using peripheral blood. Receptors originate from a woman aged 25 to 39 with acute or convalescent COVID-19.

The CDR3 protein is CATSERLAGGNNEQFF. CDR3 bases: TGTGCCACCAGTGAGCGGCTAGCGGGAGGGAACAATGAGCAGTTCTTC. The gene calls are TRBV24-1 and TRBJ2-1; 12 nucleotides line up with TRBD2. With 4 bases clipped from V and 5 bases from J, the junction kept 5 bases outside the gene matches. The CDR3 runs to 16 residues. Germline CDR1 KGHDR, CDR2 SFDVKD.

This clone was recorded a few times. The rearrangement links TRBV6-6 to TRBJ1-1, with D uncertain. The CDR3 loop spans 14 amino acids. Germline assignment: CDR1 MNHNY and CDR2 SVGAGI (reference sequence). The V end was cut by 4 bases, the J end by 8 bases, with 17 bases between. In nucleotides, the CDR3 is TGTGCCAGCAGTTCCCAAAGCATGATACCAGAAGCTTTCTTT. This encodes CASSSQSMIPEAFF.

The chain has TRBV27 and TRBJ2-3; D is ambiguous. CDR3 length: 13 residues. The V gene lost 2 bases and the J gene lost 2 bases, with 5 bases spanning the gap. The germline gives CDR1 MNHEY, CDR2 SMNVEV (reference sequence). CDR3 amino acids: CASSLQITDTQYF. CDR3 coding DNA: TGTGCCAGCAGTTTACAGATCACAGATACGCAGTATTTT.

The chain has TRBV2 and TRBJ2-3; 12 bases are a match to TRBD2. CDR3 length: 16 residues. Trimming at V came to 5 bases and at J to 5 bases, leaving 8 bases not matched to a gene. Germline V gives CDR1 SNHLY, CDR2 FYNNEI. The CDR3 loop is CASSFSSGRVEDTQYF. Written as DNA, the CDR3 is TGTGCCAGCAGTTTCTCTAGCGGGAGGGTGGAAGATACGCAGTATTTT.

This clone was detected once. The chain joins TRBV6-4 to TRBJ1-5; D may be TRBD1 (5 bases). In germline, CDR1 is MRHNA, CDR2 SNTAGT. The V end lost 8 bases, the J end lost 5 bases, and 22 bases lay between the germline ends. There are 16 residues in the CDR3. The CDR3: CASQIYGAAVDQPQHF. In DNA form, the CDR3 reads TGTGCCAGCCAGATTTATGGGGCGGCCGTCGATCAGCCCCAGCATTTT.

The chain combines TRBV27 with TRBJ1-6; 7 nucleotides line up with TRBD1. CDR3 length: 14 amino acids. J lost 7 bases, V lost 3 bases, and 3 bases had no gene match. CDR1 is MNHEY and CDR2 is SMNVEV in the germline V gene (reference sequence). Written as DNA, the CDR3 is TGTGCCAGCAGTTTCCGCAGGGGGAATTCACCCCTCCACTTT. It yields the protein CASSFRRGNSPLHF.

The rearrangement joins TRBV25-1 to TRBJ2-5, with 9 bases matching TRBD2. The germline V gene has CDR1 MGHDK and CDR2 SYGVNS. The CDR3 extends over 15 amino acids. The ends lost 4 bases at V and 3 bases at J; junction bases unmatched: 6. DNA of the CDR3: TGTGCCAGCAGTGTCCTAGCGGGGTCGGAAGAGACCCAGTACTTC. Protein product: CASSVLAGSEETQYF.

The chain uses TRBV3-1 (or the pseudogene TRBV3-2) and TRBJ1-5, with a possible D match to TRBD1 (6 bases). V was clipped by 2 bases and J by 1 base, with 6 bases between them. The CDR3 length is 14 residues. The germline V gene has CDR1 LGHDT and CDR2 YNNKEL (reference sequence). The CDR3 DNA sequence: TGTGCCAGCAGCCAACAGGGGAGCAATCAGCCCCAGCATTTT. It is translated as CASSQQGSNQPQHF.

This chain joins TRBV9 and TRBJ1-3; 7 nucleotides agree with TRBD1. Trimming at V came to 0 bases and at J to 3 bases, leaving 3 bases not matched to a gene. Germline CDR1 SGDLS, CDR2 YYNGEE. The CDR3 runs to 15 residues. Written as DNA, the CDR3 is TGTGCCAGCAGCGTAGAGGCAGGGGGTGGAAACACCATATATTTT. Encoded protein: CASSVEAGGGNTIYF.

The gene calls are TRBV2 and TRBJ2-4; D is possibly TRBD2 (6 bases). V shed 7 bases and J shed 6 bases, with 13 bases lying between them. CDR3 length equals 13 residues. Germline assignment: CDR1 SNHLY and CDR2 FYNNEI. This chain's CDR3 is CASMGEALNIQYF. CDR3 coding DNA: TGTGCCAGCATGGGGGAGGCCTTAAACATTCAGTACTTC.

The gene calls are TRBV28 and TRBJ1-5; D remains ambiguous. The germline V gene has CDR1 MDHEN and CDR2 SYDVKM. The CDR3 has 12 residues. Trimming took off 4 bases at V and 5 bases at J, with 6 bases between the two ends. CDR3 protein: CASSYFDQPQHF. As DNA, the CDR3 is TGTGCCAGCAGTTACTTCGATCAGCCCCAGCATTTT.

J is TRBJ1-1 and V is TRBV28; 8 positions match TRBD1. V trimming: 8 bases; J trimming: 2 bases; junction bases outside the gene matches: 16. The CDR3 totals 17 residues. Germline CDR1 is MDHEN and CDR2 is SYDVKM. In nucleotides, the CDR3 is TGTGCCAGCCTACCCACTCCCGGACAGGGCGATAACACTGAAGCTTTCTTT. It yields the protein CASLPTPGQGDNTEAFF.

The V gene is TRBV5-1, the J gene TRBJ2-1, with 8 bases that match TRBD2. The CDR3 runs 15 residues. Trimming at V came to 0 bases and at J to 3 bases, leaving 2 bases not matched to a gene. CDR1 and CDR2 from the germline V gene are SGHRS and YFSETQ. CDR3 region: CASSLGGLDYNEQFF. The CDR3 DNA is TGCGCCAGCAGCTTGGGGGGACTAGACTACAATGAGCAGTTCTTC.

CDR3 nucleotide sequence: TGTGCCAGCAGCTTAACGATAAAGACACGGTTTCATCAGCCCCAGCATTTT. Encoded protein: CASSLTIKTRFHQPQHF. The V gene is TRBV7-3, the J gene TRBJ1-5; D is ambiguous. Trimming removed 0 bases from V and 5 bases from J, with 17 bases in between. Germline assignment: CDR1 SGHTA and CDR2 FQGTGA. The CDR3 spans 17 residues.

Comment on this clone: A read error may account for a junction end that differs from germline. V gene TRBV7-9 combines with J gene TRBJ2-7; D uncertain. The CDR3 is made up of 12 amino acids. Germline loops: CDR1 SEHNR, CDR2 FQNEAQ (reference sequence). CDR3 loop: CASSLELGRLWF. CDR3 nucleotides: TGTGCCAGCAGCTTAGAATTGGGCAGGCTCTGGTTC.

The chain couples TRBV5-1 to TRBJ1-2; no definite D call. The CDR3 totals 14 residues. Germline CDR1 is SGHRS and CDR2 is YFSETQ. The V and J ends lost 2 bases and 2 bases respectively, with 10 bases between them. The CDR3 loop is CASSLRESNYGYTF. The CDR3 DNA follows: TGCGCCAGCAGCTTAAGGGAGAGCAACTATGGCTACACCTTC.

The chain carries TRBV5-8 and TRBJ2-3; TRBD2 matches 9 bases. J lost 2 bases, V lost 2 bases, and 6 bases had no gene match. CDR1 and CDR2 (germline): SGHTS, YDEGEE. This CDR3 contains 16 residues. In nucleotides, the CDR3 is TGTGCCAGCAGCTTAGGGACTAGCCGGTTCACAGATACGCAGTATTTT. As protein: CASSLGTSRFTDTQYF.

The rearrangement links TRBV28 to TRBJ2-7; D call uncertain. Trimming took off 5 bases at V and 0 bases at J, with 14 bases between the two ends. Germline CDR1 and CDR2: MDHEN and SYDVKM. The CDR3 extends over 15 amino acids. The CDR3 DNA sequence: TGTGCCAGCAGTCCACGTGGGCGTAGCTCCTACGAGCAGTACTTC. The encoded protein is CASSPRGRSSYEQYF.

The chain recombines TRBV5-8 with TRBJ2-5; D remains ambiguous. CDR1 SGHTS and CDR2 YDEGEE come from the germline V gene. The CDR3 covers 10 residues. Trimming removed 4 bases from V and 10 bases from J, with 8 bases in between. Written as DNA, the CDR3 is TGTGCCAGCAGCAAAGCTTTCCAGTACTTC. It encodes CASSKAFQYF.

The J gene is TRBJ1-5, the V gene TRBV2; D is ambiguous. The germline CDR1 and CDR2 sequences are SNHLY and FYNNEI. This CDR3 contains 14 residues. Trimming pared 0 bases from V and 5 bases from J, leaving 8 bases between. This CDR3 reads CASSEALRDQPQHF. As DNA, the CDR3 is TGTGCCAGCAGTGAAGCGCTTCGGGATCAGCCCCAGCATTTT.

The V gene is TRBV19, the J gene TRBJ2-6, with no clear D. With 11 bases removed from V and 0 bases from J, the gap between germline ends came to 5 bases. The CDR3 length is 12 residues. The germline gives CDR1 LNHDA, CDR2 SQIVND (reference sequence). The CDR3 DNA sequence: TGTGCCTCGGGCTCTGGGGCCAACGTCCTGACTTTC. Amino acids: CASGSGANVLTF.

J is TRBJ1-2 and V is TRBV12-3 or TRBV12-4, with 7 bases aligning to TRBD1. The CDR3 contains 11 residues. Trimming at V came to 7 bases and at J to 14 bases, leaving 10 bases not matched to a gene. The CDR3, as DNA: TGTGCCAGCAACTCAGGGGGTCTCGGTACCTTC. This encodes CASNSGGLGTF.

This clone was seen just once. The genes are TRBV18 and TRBJ1-5; TRBD1 is a possible D gene (6 bases). The germline V gene has CDR1 KGHSH and CDR2 LQKENI. The ends were cut back, 2 bases at V and 7 bases at J, with 9 bases in the middle. This CDR3 has 13 residues. The CDR3 coding sequence is TGTGCCAGCTCACCAGGGGGCGGACAGCCCCAGCATTTT. It is translated as CASSPGGGQPQHF.